The 29 T cell receptor beta chains in this list originate from one sample, sequenced in a study of T cell repertoires in cytomegalovirus infection. TCRdb used MiXCR to reprocess the reads, holding one entry per CDR3 protein. The sample carries 200,000 to 250,000 distinct CDR3 sequences, 6.5% recorded once. The sequenced sample consisted of PBMCs. These receptors all come from a human donor in good health (CMV status not recorded). Some clones in this sample may be carry-over from other donors' samples.

There are many counts of this clonotype. CDR3 loop: CASSLIGGPRDEQFF. In DNA form, the CDR3 reads TGTGCCAGCAGTTTAATCGGAGGGCCCAGGGATGAGCAGTTCTTC. The rearrangement joins TRBV28 to TRBJ2-1, with D maybe TRBD2 (6 bases). Germline V gene lookup returns CDR1 MDHEN and CDR2 SYDVKM. The CDR3 is 15 amino acids. With 2 bases removed from V and 8 bases from J, the gap between germline ends came to 16 bases.

This clonotype was counted many times. V is TRBV6-6 and J is TRBJ2-1; D assignment may be TRBD1 or TRBD2 (5 bases each). Germline lookup yields CDR1 MNHNY and CDR2 SVGAGI (reference sequence). Trimming cost V 2 bases and J 7 bases, with 15 bases left between them. This CDR3 spans 15 amino acids. CDR3 bases: TGTGCCAGCAGTTACGGGGGATCTGTAGGGAATGAGCAGTTCTTC. This encodes CASSYGGSVGNEQFF.

In its sample, this clonotype was seen many times. The J gene is TRBJ1-1, the V gene TRBV7-2, with TRBD1 matching over 9 bases. The V and J ends lost 1 base and 11 bases, in that order; junction bases with no gene match: 8. This CDR3 spans 14 amino acids. Germline V lookup: CDR1 SGHTA, CDR2 FQGNSA. CDR3: CASSLGQGGRTAFF. CDR3 sequence (DNA): TGTGCCAGCAGCTTAGGACAGGGGGGTCGTACGGCTTTCTTT.

This clonotype was observed at least ten times. The gene calls are TRBV12-3 or TRBV12-4 and TRBJ2-2, with D perhaps TRBD1 (6 bases). V was cut by 8 bases and J by 4 bases, with 17 bases left in between. This CDR3 comprises 15 residues. As DNA, the CDR3 is TGTGCCAGCCTGACCGCAGGGGTCGGCACCGGGGAGCTGTTTTTT. It encodes CASLTAGVGTGELFF.

Many counts were recorded for this clonotype. The chain carries TRBV10-2 and TRBJ1-4; D possibly corresponds to TRBD1 (6 bases). In germline, CDR1 is WSHSY, CDR2 SAAADI. Trimming took off 8 bases at V and 0 bases at J, with 16 bases between the two ends. The CDR3 contains 16 residues. CDR3 loop: CASVDPRGATNEKLFF. CDR3 nucleotide sequence: TGCGCCAGCGTCGACCCCAGGGGTGCAACTAATGAAAAACTGTTTTTT.

The sample holds many counts of this clonotype. The rearrangement links TRBV29-1 to TRBJ1-2; tentative D call: TRBD1 (6 bases). The CDR3 loop spans 13 amino acids. Germline V gene data show CDR1 as SQVTM and CDR2 as ANQGSEA. With 3 bases removed from V and 7 bases from J, the gap between germline ends came to 15 bases. CDR3 in amino acids: CSVERQGHGGYTF. The DNA for the CDR3 is TGCAGCGTTGAGCGGCAGGGGCATGGTGGCTACACCTTC. Variable domain in full (rest from reference TRBV29-1 and TRBJ1-2): SAVISQKPSRDICQRGTSLTIQCQVDSQVTMMFWYRQQPGQSLTLIATANQGSEATYESGFVIDKFPISRPNLTFSTLTVSNMSPEDSSIYLCSVERQGHGGYTFGSGTRLTVV.

In this sample, this clonotype turned up many times. The chain carries TRBV7-9 and TRBJ1-1; D remains ambiguous. Germline V gene sequence: CDR1 SEHNR, CDR2 FQNEAQ (reference sequence). The CDR3 covers 12 residues. Trimming shortened V by 5 bases and J by 6 bases, and 10 bases separated the two germline ends. CDR3 DNA: TGTGCCAGCAGCCCCAGCGGTTCTGAAGCTTTCTTT. Protein: CASSPSGSEAFF.

In this sample, this clonotype turned up a few times. The rearrangement joins TRBV2 to TRBJ1-1; 7 positions agree with TRBD1. CDR3 length: 15 amino acids. Germline V CDR1 and CDR2: SNHLY, FYNNEI. V trimming: 8 bases; J trimming: 5 bases; junction bases outside the gene matches: 14. In DNA form, the CDR3 reads TGTGCCAGCTCATCCCCAGGTAGACAGGGTACTGAAGCTTTCTTT. Translation: CASSSPGRQGTEAFF.

This clonotype was observed at least ten times. The chain couples TRBV20-1 to TRBJ2-5; tentatively, D is TRBD1 or TRBD2 (5 bases each). Germline values: CDR1 DFQATT, CDR2 SNEGSKA (reference sequence). CDR3 length: 13 amino acids. Between the trimmed V and J ends, which lost 7 bases and 0 bases, there was a span of 12 bases. CDR3 protein: CSGRPGHQETQYF. The CDR3 DNA reads as TGCAGTGGCCGACCGGGACACCAAGAGACCCAGTACTTC.

The chain links TRBV29-1 to TRBJ1-2; 8 bases fit TRBD1. Germline loops: CDR1 SQVTM, CDR2 ANQGSEA. V gave up 6 bases and J gave up 4 bases; unmatched junction bases: 10. CDR3 length: 14 amino acids. The DNA for the CDR3 is TGCAGCGTCTCCACCACAGGGGGAAGCTATGGCTACACCTTC. Its protein product is CSVSTTGGSYGYTF. The full variable domain, in which reference TRBV29-1 and TRBJ1-2 provide the parts outside the CDR3, is SAVISQKPSRDICQRGTSLTIQCQVDSQVTMMFWYRQQPGQSLTLIATANQGSEATYESGFVIDKFPISRPNLTFSTLTVSNMSPEDSSIYLCSVSTTGGSYGYTFGSGTRLTVV.

This clonotype has ten or more counts. The chain recombines TRBV7-2 with TRBJ2-3; 9 bases agree with TRBD2. This CDR3 has 16 residues. Looked up from germline, CDR1 is SGHTA and CDR2 is FQGNSA. The V gene end was trimmed by 5 bases and the J gene end by 2 bases; junction bases not matched to a gene: 8. DNA for the CDR3: TGTGCCAGCAGCGCCTTAGCGGGGGCCATCACAGATACGCAGTATTTT. This sequence encodes CASSALAGAITDTQYF. Full variable domain (outside the CDR3, taken from reference TRBV7-2 and TRBJ2-3): GAGVSQSPSNKVTEKGKDVELRCDPISGHTALYWYRQSLGQGLEFLIYFQGNSAPDKSGLPSDRFSAERTGGSVSTLTIQRTQQEDSAVYLCASSALAGAITDTQYFGPGTRLTVL.

The rearrangement links TRBV23-1 to TRBJ2-2; 8 positions match TRBD1. TRBV23-1 is filed as an ORF, its function uncertain. This CDR3 is built from 16 residues. V was clipped by 4 bases and J by 3 bases; unmatched bases: 7. The chain's CDR3 is CASSPADRAYTGELFF. The CDR3, as DNA: TGCGCCAGCAGTCCAGCGGACAGGGCCTACACCGGGGAGCTGTTTTTT.

This sequence joins TRBV20-1 and TRBJ2-1; 10 bases are shared with TRBD2. The CDR3 runs to 19 residues. V dropped 5 bases and J dropped 2; count of bases not matched to a gene: 18. Germline-derived CDR1 and CDR2 are DFQATT and SNEGSKA (reference sequence). The CDR3 reads CSADISGFQSGGAYNEQFF. The CDR3 coding sequence is TGCAGTGCTGACATAAGCGGGTTCCAAAGCGGGGGGGCCTACAATGAGCAGTTCTTC.

This clonotype has only a few counts. This sequence joins TRBV23-1 and TRBJ2-4; 7 bases match TRBD1. TRBV23-1 is an ORF; its function is uncertain. The CDR3 spans 16 residues. V lost 2 bases and J lost 5; bases outside the gene matches: 9. The CDR3 here is CASSQNDREGQNIQYF. CDR3 in DNA: TGCGCCAGCAGTCAAAACGACAGGGAAGGCCAAAACATTCAGTACTTC.

This clonotype has a count of ten or more. The chain is built from TRBV7-2 and TRBJ1-1; 7 bases line up with TRBD1. CDR1 is SGHTA, CDR2 FQGNSA, per germline. This CDR3 has 17 residues. V lost 1 base and J lost 0; bases outside the gene matches: 8. CDR3 bases: TGTGCCAGCAGCTTAGAAGTAGGAGGGGGCCTGAACACTGAAGCTTTCTTT. Translation gives CASSLEVGGGLNTEAFF. Supplemented by reference TRBV7-2 and TRBJ1-1, the full variable domain reads GAGVSQSPSNKVTEKGKDVELRCDPISGHTALYWYRQSLGQGLEFLIYFQGNSAPDKSGLPSDRFSAERTGGSVSTLTIQRTQQEDSAVYLCASSLEVGGGLNTEAFFGQGTRLTVV.

At least ten counts were recorded for this clonotype. The V gene is TRBV20-1, the J gene TRBJ2-3; no firm D call. The CDR3 loop spans 14 amino acids. Trimming pared 5 bases from V and 4 bases from J, leaving 16 bases between. Germline V gene sequence: CDR1 DFQATT, CDR2 SNEGSKA (reference sequence). DNA of the CDR3: TGCAGTGCTTCCCCTCAGTCGTTCTCAGATACGCAGTATTTT. Its protein is CSASPQSFSDTQYF.

This clonotype has just a few counts. The chain couples TRBV29-1 to TRBJ1-2; 7 nucleotides match TRBD1. CDR3 length: 14 residues. Trimming removed 5 bases from V and 0 bases from J; junction bases left unmatched: 6. Germline loops: CDR1 SQVTM, CDR2 ANQGSEA. The CDR3 nucleotides are TGCAGCGTTTTACAGGGGAGAGCTAACTATGGCTACACCTTC. It is translated as CSVLQGRANYGYTF.

This clonotype was seen ten or more times. The chain uses TRBV28 and TRBJ2-5, with D perhaps assigned TRBD1 or TRBD2 (7 bases each). The CDR3 totals 14 residues. V lost 6 bases, J lost 2 bases, and 13 bases lay in between. Germline V gene lookup returns CDR1 MDHEN and CDR2 SYDVKM. CDR3 in DNA: TGTGCCAGCAGACCAGCGGGACAGCAAGAGACCCAGTACTTC. Translation gives CASRPAGQQETQYF.

This clonotype was seen many times. The genes are TRBV7-2 and TRBJ1-5; D ambiguous. V dropped 5 bases and J dropped 2 bases, with 19 bases sitting between them. The germline V gene has CDR1 SGHTA and CDR2 FQGNSA. This CDR3 has 17 amino acids. In DNA form, the CDR3 reads TGTGCCAGCAGCCCCCAACCAGCGGTTAATGGCAATCAGCCCCAGCATTTT. Residues: CASSPQPAVNGNQPQHF.

This clonotype came up many times. V gene TRBV6-1 combines with J gene TRBJ2-1, with D tentatively TRBD1 or TRBD2 (6 bases each). The germline CDR1 and CDR2 sequences are MNHNS and SASEGT. The CDR3 runs to 16 residues. The germline V and J ends were trimmed by 6 bases and 7 bases, with 22 bases remaining between them. CDR3 bases: TGTGCCAGCAGCGAGACGGGGGCAGGGTCGAGGAATGAGCAGTTCTTC. Protein: CASSETGAGSRNEQFF.

This clonotype was detected many times. This rearrangement joins TRBV29-1 to TRBJ1-2, with unresolved D. Germline V gene data show CDR1 as SQVTM and CDR2 as ANQGSEA. The CDR3 has 15 residues. Trimming removed 0 bases at V and 2 bases at J, with 13 bases between. DNA of the CDR3: TGCAGCGTTGAAGAGGGCCGGGAAGGGAACTATGGCTACACCTTC. Translating gives CSVEEGREGNYGYTF.

The rearrangement links TRBV2 to TRBJ1-1; no definite D call. Trimming stripped 5 bases from V and 2 bases from J, with 15 bases between. Germline values: CDR1 SNHLY, CDR2 FYNNEI. The CDR3 totals 15 residues. The chain's CDR3 is CASSSLHGENTEAFF. CDR3 sequence (DNA): TGTGCCAGCAGTTCTCTCCACGGAGAAAACACTGAAGCTTTCTTT.

This clonotype has at least ten counts. The chain carries TRBV10-3 and TRBJ1-1; the D is unclear. Trimming left V 3 bases short and J 0 bases short, with 17 bases between. This CDR3 spans 17 amino acids. Per the germline V gene, CDR1 is ENHRY and CDR2 is SYGVKD. The CDR3 sequence: CAISEDGFIAMNTEAFF. The CDR3 nucleotides are TGTGCCATCAGTGAAGACGGTTTTATCGCAATGAACACTGAAGCTTTCTTT.

This chain uses TRBV28 with TRBJ1-4; D might be TRBD1 (6 bases). The V end lost 1 base, the J end lost 7 bases, and 10 bases lay between the germline ends. The CDR3 is 14 residues long. Germline CDR1 and CDR2: MDHEN and SYDVKM. The CDR3 DNA reads TGTGCCAGCAGTTTATCAGGGGCCGGTGAAAAACTGTTTTTT. Amino acid sequence: CASSLSGAGEKLFF.

This clonotype was detected ten times or more. This rearrangement joins TRBV20-1 to TRBJ1-4; D unresolved. Trimming removed 7 bases at V and 7 bases at J, with 10 bases between. The CDR3 has 11 residues. Germline values: CDR1 DFQATT, CDR2 SNEGSKA (reference sequence). CDR3 loop: CSVLAVEKLFF. For the CDR3, the DNA is TGCAGTGTTTTGGCAGTTGAAAAACTGTTTTTT.

Many counts were recorded for this clonotype. The chain joins TRBV29-1 to TRBJ1-5; D not certain. CDR1 is SQVTM, CDR2 ANQGSEA, per germline. This CDR3 has 13 residues. The germline V and J ends were trimmed by 5 bases and 4 bases, with 12 bases remaining between them. This CDR3 is CSVRGDVNQPQHF. The CDR3 DNA reads as TGCAGCGTTCGCGGGGATGTAAATCAGCCCCAGCATTTT.

This clonotype was found many times. With a much larger clone just one base away, this may be a read error. CDR3: CASSPTGTGTYEQYF. DNA for the CDR3: TGTGCCAGCAGCCCAACCGGGACAGGGACCTACGAGCAGTACTTC. The rearrangement uses TRBV7-2 and TRBJ2-7; 9 bases agree with TRBD1. The CDR3 totals 15 residues. The ends lost 5 bases at V and 2 bases at J; junction bases unmatched: 7. CDR1 and CDR2 (germline): SGHTA, FQGNSA.

This clonotype was detected many times. The chain carries TRBV7-2 and TRBJ2-7, with D possibly being TRBD2 (6 bases). The ends were cut back, 2 bases at V and 5 bases at J, with 25 bases in the middle. The CDR3 consists of 18 residues. CDR1 and CDR2 from the germline V gene are SGHTA and FQGNSA. CDR3 protein: CASSLLSGTQIGPHEQYF. As DNA, the CDR3 is TGTGCCAGCAGCTTACTCTCCGGGACTCAAATCGGGCCCCACGAGCAGTACTTC.

This clonotype was counted at least ten times. This sequence joins TRBV7-3 and TRBJ1-4, with D possibly being TRBD1 (5 bases). Trimming pared 4 bases from V and 8 bases from J, leaving 11 bases between. The CDR3 is 13 amino acids. Germline V gives CDR1 SGHTA, CDR2 FQGTGA. CDR3 sequence (DNA): TGTGCCAGCAGCTCGCGTCCAGGGGAAAAACTGTTTTTT. This translates into CASSSRPGEKLFF.